This note documents a single T cell receptor (beta chain) sequence. The protocol was immunoSEQ multiplex PCR, while the TCRdb copy is restricted to in-frame clones and leaves out a portion. The data show about 55,000 clones, with around nine tenths seen just once and over 6% held by the top ten. V lost 1 base and J 2 bases, leaving 7 bases between the germline ends. Germline CDR1 LNHDA, CDR2 SQIVND (reference sequence). The length of the CDR3 is 14 residues. The record originates from a study of OX40 agonist ivuxolimab in advanced cancers. The overall study: Three patients showed partial responses: one hepatocellular carcinoma and two cutaneous melanoma cases.

The specimen was CD4+ or CD8+ T cells sorted from blood, collected in a trial of the OX40 agonist ivuxolimab. The receptor was isolated from an adult with an advanced solid tumor such as melanoma, head and neck, liver or kidney cancer. V gene TRBV19 combines with J gene TRBJ2-3, with D uncertain. In DNA, the CDR3 is TGTGCCAGTAGTATAGCCAAGGCCACAGATACGCAGTATTTT. Its translation is CASSIAKATDTQYF. The full variable domain, with the rest looked up from reference TRBV19 and TRBJ2-3, is DGGITQSPKYLFRKEGQNVTLSCEQNLNHDAMYWYRQDPGQGLRLIYYSQIVNDFQKGDIAEGYSVSREKKESFPLTVTSAQKNPTAFYLCASSIAKATDTQYFGPGTRLTVL.